The rows below give T cell receptor beta chains drawn from one sample of a study of T cell repertoires in cytomegalovirus infection. TCRdb analysed the reads with MiXCR anew, one entry per CDR3 protein. Of more than 150,000 distinct CDR3 sequences in the sample, roughly a sixth were seen once. Sequenced material: CD8+ T cells from PBMCs. All receptors derive from a human donor in good health (CMV status not recorded). Some clones in this sample may be carry-over from other donors' samples. The CDR3 runs from the conserved cysteine through the conserved F or W. D genes are given only for firm matches.

v_call d_call cdr3_aa
TRBV29-1 - CSVDPFTGNYGYTF
TRBV15 - CATSRDRAGRRGYTF
TRBV9 - CASSPLRTHYNEQFF
TRBV28 - CASSPWGGKQPQHF
TRBV5-4 - CASSLEYGTEQFF
TRBV2 TRBD2 CARSSGSTGELFF
TRBV14 - CASSLGPTIYGYTF
TRBV9 - CASSVNTGELLF
TRBV11-2 - CASSLPTGVYNEQFF
TRBV5-1 TRBD2 CASSLRAGAGGVYNEQFF
TRBV7-2 TRBD1 CASSSPLGTGRIYEQYF
TRBV7-2 - CASSLSRGNEQFF
TRBV23-1 - CASVPRHNTYEQYF
TRBV6-2/TRBV6-3 TRBD2 CASSYVAWSGSLYEQYF
TRBV29-1 - CSVPHGQGLMAQYF
TRBV7-2 - CASTVGSYEQYF
TRBV2 TRBD1 CASGTGGQYEQYF
TRBV25-1 - CASSPDGIYGYTF
TRBV7-9 TRBD1 CASSSRQGSGNTIYF
TRBV5-4 - CASSFGRHEGYEQYF
TRBV5-6 - CASSHGGSAKYSGNTIYF
TRBV6-2/TRBV6-3 - CASSYGGGQPQHF
TRBV6-2/TRBV6-3 - CASMTITGELFF
TRBV28 - CASSIGPYNEQFF
TRBV7-2 TRBD2 CASSSRAVAGGPQDTQYF